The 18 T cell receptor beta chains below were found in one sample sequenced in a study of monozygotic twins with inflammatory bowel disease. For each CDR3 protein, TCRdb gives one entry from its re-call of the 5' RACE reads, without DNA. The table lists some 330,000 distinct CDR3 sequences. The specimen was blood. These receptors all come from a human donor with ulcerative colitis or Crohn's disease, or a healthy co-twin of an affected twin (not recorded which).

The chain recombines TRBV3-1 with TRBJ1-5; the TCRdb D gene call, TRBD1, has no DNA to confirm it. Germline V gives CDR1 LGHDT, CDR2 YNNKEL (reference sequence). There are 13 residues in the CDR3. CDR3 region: CASSLNRWQPQHF.

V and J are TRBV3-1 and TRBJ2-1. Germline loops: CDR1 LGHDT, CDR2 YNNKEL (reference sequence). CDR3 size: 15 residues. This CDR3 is CASSPSRLFHNEQFF.

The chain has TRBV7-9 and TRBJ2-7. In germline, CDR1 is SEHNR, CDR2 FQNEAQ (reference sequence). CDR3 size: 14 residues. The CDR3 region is CASSLVGQTDEQYF.

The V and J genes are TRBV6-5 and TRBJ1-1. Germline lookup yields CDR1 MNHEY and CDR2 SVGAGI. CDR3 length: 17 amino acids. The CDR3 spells CASSYQRLGRKNTEAFF.

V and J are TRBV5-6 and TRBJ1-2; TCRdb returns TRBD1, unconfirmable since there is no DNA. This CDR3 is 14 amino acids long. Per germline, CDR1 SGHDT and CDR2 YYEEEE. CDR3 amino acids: CASRERQGNYGYTF.

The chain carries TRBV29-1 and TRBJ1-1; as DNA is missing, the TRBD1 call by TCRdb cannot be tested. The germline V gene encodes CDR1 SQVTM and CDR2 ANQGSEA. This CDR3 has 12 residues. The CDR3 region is CSGSRADTEAFF.

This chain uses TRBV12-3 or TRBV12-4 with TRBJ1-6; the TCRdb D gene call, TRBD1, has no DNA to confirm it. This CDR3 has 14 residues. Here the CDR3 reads CATNTGTENSPLHF.

The CDR3 loop reads CASSGPLAGEADTQYF. The chain uses TRBV11-3 and TRBJ2-3; TCRdb lists TRBD2, though no DNA is available to test this call. There are 16 residues in the CDR3. Germline V CDR1 and CDR2: SGHNT, YENEEA.

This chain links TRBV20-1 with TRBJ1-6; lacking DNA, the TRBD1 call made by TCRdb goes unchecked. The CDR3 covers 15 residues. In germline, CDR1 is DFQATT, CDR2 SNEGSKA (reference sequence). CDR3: CSAHPGTRDNSPLHF.

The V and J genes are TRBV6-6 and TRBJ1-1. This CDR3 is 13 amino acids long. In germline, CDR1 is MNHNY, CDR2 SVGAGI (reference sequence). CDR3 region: CASSYIVGTEAFF.

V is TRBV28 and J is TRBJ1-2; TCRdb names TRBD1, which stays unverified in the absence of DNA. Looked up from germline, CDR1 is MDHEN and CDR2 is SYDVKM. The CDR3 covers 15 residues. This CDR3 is CATTTGTGTQYGYTF.

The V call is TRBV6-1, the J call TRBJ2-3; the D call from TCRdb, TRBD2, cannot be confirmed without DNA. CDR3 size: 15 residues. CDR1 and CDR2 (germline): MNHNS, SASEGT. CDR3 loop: CASSPRTSRTDTQYF.

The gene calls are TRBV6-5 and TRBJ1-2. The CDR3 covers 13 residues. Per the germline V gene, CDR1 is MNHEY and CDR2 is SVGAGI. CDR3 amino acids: CASTRAGRYGYTF.

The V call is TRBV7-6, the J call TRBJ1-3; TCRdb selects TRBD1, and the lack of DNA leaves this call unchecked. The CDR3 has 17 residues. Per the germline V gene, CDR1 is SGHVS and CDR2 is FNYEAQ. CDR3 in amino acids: CASSAGRTGASGNTIYF. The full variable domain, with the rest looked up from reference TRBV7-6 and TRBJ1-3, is GAGVSQSPRYKVTKRGQDVALRCDPISGHVSLYWYRQALGQGPEFLTYFNYEAQQDKSGLPNDRFSAERPEGSISTLTIQRTEQRDSAMYRCASSAGRTGASGNTIYFGEGSWLTVV.

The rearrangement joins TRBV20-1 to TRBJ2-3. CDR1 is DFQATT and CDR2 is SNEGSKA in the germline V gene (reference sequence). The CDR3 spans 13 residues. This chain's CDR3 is CSAIASFTDTQYF.

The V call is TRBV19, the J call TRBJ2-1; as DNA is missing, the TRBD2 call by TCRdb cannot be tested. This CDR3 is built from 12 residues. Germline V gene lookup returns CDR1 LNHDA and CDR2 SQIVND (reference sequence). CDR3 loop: CASSISAGGQFF.

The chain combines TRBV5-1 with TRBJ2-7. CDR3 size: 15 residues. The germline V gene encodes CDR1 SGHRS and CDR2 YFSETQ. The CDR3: CASSLYSGTADEQYF.

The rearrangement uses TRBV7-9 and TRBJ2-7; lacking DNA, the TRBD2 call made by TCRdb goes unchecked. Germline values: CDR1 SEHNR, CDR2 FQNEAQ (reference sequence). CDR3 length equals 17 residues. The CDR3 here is CASSSISGGLAGVLQYF.